A single sample is the source of the 7 T cell receptor beta chains below, sequenced in a study of cytomegalovirus exposure and HLA in healthy donors. The protocol was immunoSEQ multiplex PCR, while the TCRdb copy is restricted to in-frame clones and leaves out a portion. The sample holds some 250,000 clones, around 87% seen once. Specimen: PBMCs. Every receptor here comes from a woman aged 18-30 years in good health and CMV-seronegative.

The chain has TRBV27 and TRBJ2-3; D is unresolved. The germline V gene encodes CDR1 MNHEY and CDR2 SMNVEV (reference sequence). There are 13 residues in the CDR3. Trimming took 3 bases from V and 0 from J, leaving 4 bases between them. The CDR3 loop reads CASSFSSTDTQYF. The DNA for the CDR3 is TGTGCCAGCAGTTTCTCTAGCACAGATACGCAGTATTTT.

The V and J genes are TRBV27 and TRBJ1-5, with TRBD1 identical over 7 bases. This CDR3 has 16 amino acids. Germline CDR1 reads MNHEY; CDR2 reads SMNVEV (reference sequence). V trimming: 6 bases; J trimming: 0 bases; junction bases outside the gene matches: 8. In nucleotides, the CDR3 is TGTGCCAGCAGGAGACAGGGAACTTATAGCAATCAGCCCCAGCATTTT. Its translation: CASRRQGTYSNQPQHF.

This clone was detected once. The CDR3 region has the DNA TGTGCCATACTAGCGGGGGGGCTTGGAGATACGCAGTATTTT. This sequence encodes CAILAGGLGDTQYF. V gene TRBV10-3 combines with J gene TRBJ2-3; TRBD2 aligns across 13 bases. V trimming: 9 bases; J trimming: 5 bases; junction bases outside the gene matches: 5. This CDR3 has 14 amino acids. Germline V gene lookup returns CDR1 ENHRY and CDR2 SYGVKD.

The chain is built from TRBV28 and TRBJ1-1; 8 nucleotides line up with TRBD1. Unmatched junction bases numbered 6, after V lost 6 bases and J lost 6 bases. CDR1 is MDHEN, CDR2 SYDVKM, per germline. The CDR3 consists of 13 residues. This chain's CDR3 is CASRADRVAEAFF. The CDR3 DNA sequence: TGTGCCAGCAGAGCGGACAGGGTAGCTGAAGCTTTCTTT.

The V call is TRBV6-1, the J call TRBJ2-3, with 8 bases lining up with TRBD2. The V and J ends lost 5 bases and 0 bases, in that order; junction bases with no gene match: 1. In germline, CDR1 is MNHNS, CDR2 SASEGT. The CDR3 sequence is 14 residues long. CDR3 amino acids: CASSSGGSTDTQYF. In nucleotides, the CDR3 is TGTGCCAGCAGTTCGGGGGGGAGCACAGATACGCAGTATTTT.

V and J are TRBV15 and TRBJ1-4; D is perhaps TRBD1 (5 bases). CDR1 is LNHNV, CDR2 YYDKDF, per germline (reference sequence). The CDR3 spans 14 residues. Deletions cut 0 bases from V and 6 bases from J, with 8 bases between. The CDR3 loop reads CATSRDRAHEKLFF. Written as DNA, the CDR3 is TGTGCCACCAGCAGAGACAGGGCCCATGAAAAACTGTTTTTT.

V is TRBV27 and J is TRBJ2-7; 8 bases map to TRBD2. CDR3 length equals 16 residues. Germline CDR1 MNHEY, CDR2 SMNVEV (reference sequence). Trimming cost V 5 bases and J 5 bases; bases outside gene matches: 14. The CDR3, as DNA: TGTGCCAGCAGTCCAATGGGGACTAGTAATAACGACGAGCAGTACTTC. Its translation is CASSPMGTSNNDEQYF.